This note documents a single T cell receptor beta chain sequence. This clonotype has only a few counts. No antigen is known for it. Base qualities are not at hand, and no much larger clone is one base apart. TCR beta CDR3 regions were amplified from RNA transcripts. The first round of RT-PCR for the TCR CDR3 was performed with the HTBI primer set and the Qiagen OneStep RT-PCR kit. Libraries were constructed in a second round of multiplex PCR, after which size selection and purification were performed. Paired-end sequencing of the libraries was performed with 100 bp reads on an Illumina HiSeq2000. On the study's bioinformatics: SOAPnuke was used to process the raw data, with reads discarded if the reads contained adapters or uncalled bases, had a mean Phred below 15, or lacked an exact constant-primer or identifier match. High-quality paired reads were merged using COPE v1.2.5, and each unique nucleotide sequence was defined as a clonotype. MiTCR v1.1 was used to align clonotypes to the IMGT TRBV, TRBD and TRBJ reference segments. Only V-J combinations with frequency above 0.0001, covering roughly 99% of repertoires, were analysed. The TCS score was defined as the ratio of F50 (clonal expansion) to E x V (chaos), calculated using BLOSUM62-based TCRdist between CDR3 peptides within each V-J. Welch's t-statistics and random forest reduced 500 to 650 V-J features to about 12, which were used in a naive Bayes classifier (R e1071). The Morisita-Horn index was used to measure how similar the thyroid and blood repertoires were. TCRdb handled the public reads itself, with Q25 trimming in fastp and clone calling in MiXCR, and kept productive beta chains. CDR3 protein duplicates are merged, each entry listing the most common genes and DNA. TCRdb, rather than the study authors, made the V and J calls. Counted in this sample were hundreds of thousands of distinct CDR3 sequences; roughly 40% of them appeared once. The ten largest clones capture around 9.3% of the sample.

The data belong to a study of T cells in Graves' hyperthyroidism and ophthalmopathy (dated by TCRdb to between 2019 and 2020). General notes on the study: Peripheral blood was collected at initial diagnosis, before any treatment. To identify distinguishing TCR V-J signatures, a discovery cohort of 90 to 100 patients was used, comprising some 43 with Graves' ophthalmopathy and about 59 with stable Graves' hyperthyroidism. An independent validation cohort of 18 to 20 hyperthyroidism patients and about 15 patients who later progressed to ophthalmopathy tested prospective prediction of ophthalmopathy. For training and testing, the 80 to 100 patients in the discovery cohort were randomly divided in a 7:3 ratio. The study also compared thyroid tissue and blood T-cell repertoires from several Graves' hyperthyroidism patients. After blood sampling, hyperthyroidism patients were treated with methimazole at a starting dose of 30 mg daily, and ophthalmopathy patients were treated with high-dose intravenous methylprednisolone. According to the paper, TCR Vbeta CDR3 sequencing was carried out on roughly 130 peripheral blood samples, which came from around 43 ophthalmopathy, around 75 hyperthyroidism and roughly 17 progressor patients. Overall results and qualifications from the work: Most expanded thyroid clonotypes (frequency above 0.001) were also detected in blood, suggesting blood repertoires may reflect thyroid immune responses. A model built on a 13 V-J signature distinguished ophthalmopathy from stable hyperthyroidism, reaching around 87% sensitivity and 81.08% specificity in cross-validation and 80%/75% in testing. Sample size was not statistically predetermined, and investigators were not blinded to group allocation. During validation, the model predicted progression to ophthalmopathy a median of roughly six months ahead of onset, with almost 71% sensitivity and 72% to 80% specificity.

Graves' hyperthyroidism was defined as stable when no progression to ophthalmopathy occurred over 18 months of follow-up. Hyperthyroidism patients were newly diagnosed, had a disease duration of under 2 months, and were aged 18 to 65 years. Any patient with an uncontrolled infection, another autoimmune disease, pregnancy or lactation was excluded. Clinical symptoms, serum thyroxine and TRAb, thyroid ultrasound, and orbital computed tomography formed the basis for the diagnoses. PBMCs were isolated from roughly 10 ml of fresh peripheral blood by Ficoll-Paque density gradient centrifugation. Total RNA was extracted with Trizol reagent, and quality was checked on an Agilent 2100 Bioanalyzer. Sequences were obtained from blood. The sequence was obtained from a young man with Graves' hyperthyroidism.

The nucleotide sequence reads as follows: TGCGCCAGCAGCCCTACCATTGGGGGCGAGCAGTACTTC. Translated, it reads CASSPTIGGEQYF. The V gene is TRBV5-1 and the J gene is TRBJ2-7; the D element might be TRBD1 or TRBD2, as each aligns at 5 bases. Counted from cysteine to phenylalanine, this CDR3 has 13 amino acids. The read is trimmed to its CDR3 DNA, 39 bases read in frame from base 1. Trimming at the junction amounts to 4 bases on V and 6 bases on J, and the germline ends lie 14 bases apart. According to the germline V gene, CDR1 reads SGHRS and CDR2 reads YFSETQ.